This T cell receptor beta chain appears in the sequencing data of a study of blood T cell repertoires in COVID-19. As for the study in general: There were acute and convalescent COVID-19 samples, and they came from the United States, Italy and Spain. T cells, B-cell-depleted T cells, or PBMCs provided the cDNA or gDNA that served as material.

In the study's own analysis: Quantification of nucleated cells was approximated via reference gene primer amplification. Sequencing used immunoSEQ multiplex PCR; TCRdb keeps in-frame clones, though not all of them. V, J and clone size are those of that table, while D and trimming were read from the DNA. Of some 200,000 clones detected, approximately 80% appear once; the ten largest clones hold roughly 15%. The length of the CDR3 is 12 residues. Trimming stripped 4 bases from V and 8 bases from J, with 10 bases between. The germline V gene has CDR1 SGHDT and CDR2 YYEEEE. It was during active infection that Seattle patients were enrolled and then longitudinally followed.

The TCR sequence derives from a woman in her 70s with COVID-19, enrolled during active disease. Sequencing was carried out using peripheral blood. The gene calls are TRBV5-6 and TRBJ1-5, with a possible D match to TRBD1 (5 bases). The CDR3 reads CASSQGEEPQHF. The CDR3 DNA sequence: TGTGCCAGCAGCCAAGGGGAAGAGCCCCAGCATTTT.